Listed below are T cell receptor beta chains from one sample, sequenced in a study of T cell changes during pregnancy in multiple sclerosis. Method: immunoSEQ multiplex PCR; TCRdb's copy keeps in-frame clones and lacks some. The sample holds tens of thousands of clones, around 94% seen once. The sequences come from peripheral blood, collected in the third trimester of pregnancy. The receptor set was obtained from a female donor with multiple sclerosis, enrolled in a pregnancy study. Each CDR3 is given with its conserved first and last residue. D genes are given only for firm matches. Part of the rows lack a size; the others show once, few, many or a class for expanded clones.

D gene	J gene	clone size	V gene	CDR3 DNA	CDR3 protein
TRBD2	TRBJ2-3	.	TRBV7-2	TGTGCCAGCAACCCTAGCGGGAGGTTGACAGATACGCAGTATTTT	CASNPSGRLTDTQYF
.	TRBJ1-1	.	TRBV6-1	TGTGCCAGCCACAGGGTGGTCACTGAAGCTTTCTTT	CASHRVVTEAFF
.	TRBJ1-1	once	TRBV5-5	TGTGCCAGCAGCCAGGGATCGTGGGACACTGAAGCTTTCTTT	CASSQGSWDTEAFF
TRBD2	TRBJ2-6	.	TRBV15	TGTGCCACCAGCAGAGATGGGCTAGCGGGCCTCTCTGGGGCCAACGTCCTGACTTTC	CATSRDGLAGLSGANVLTF
TRBD2	TRBJ2-2	.	TRBV15	TGTGCCACCAGCAGAGCCGGGAGGAGGAACACCGGGGAGCTGTTTTTT	CATSRAGRRNTGELFF
TRBD1	TRBJ1-2	.	TRBV7-9	TGTGCCAGCAGCGTGGGACAGGGGGAGACTTATGGCTACACCTTC	CASSVGQGETYGYTF
.	TRBJ2-3	.	TRBV27	TGTGCCAGCAGTTCCTCCCGAACAGGGAGCACAGATACGCAGTATTTT	CASSSSRTGSTDTQYF
.	TRBJ2-1	.	TRBV9	TGTGCCAGCAGCGTCGCGTCCGTGAATTACAATGAGCAGTTCTTC	CASSVASVNYNEQFF
.	TRBJ2-3	.	TRBV18	TGTGCCAGCTCACCACCGTCTAGCCTTGGGAGTACGCAGTATTTT	CASSPPSSLGSTQYF
.	TRBJ2-3	.	TRBV5-1	TGCGCCAGCAGCTTTCAGGGGACGGATACGCAGTATTTT	CASSFQGTDTQYF
.	TRBJ2-1	.	TRBV15	TGTGCCACCAGCAGAGATGTCACCCGGGGGCGGGGGTTGAATGAGCAGTTCTTC	CATSRDVTRGRGLNEQFF
.	TRBJ1-2	.	TRBV19	TGTGCCAGTAGTATAGCTGGACAAAGGGGGTTTGGATATGGCTACACCTTC	CASSIAGQRGFGYGYTF
.	TRBJ2-3	.	TRBV4-1	TGCGCCAGCAGCCAACGAGGGGGAGCCCCGGGCTCAGATACGCAGTATTTT	CASSQRGGAPGSDTQYF
TRBD1	TRBJ2-1	.	TRBV19	TGTGCCAGTAGTGATACGGGACAGGCGTCTGATGAGCAGTTCTTC	CASSDTGQASDEQFF
.	TRBJ2-5	once	TRBV19	TGTGCCAGTAGTATAGCGGACAACCAAGAGACCCAGTACTTC	CASSIADNQETQYF
.	TRBJ2-2	.	TRBV19	TGTGCCAGCCAAGGACAGCTGAACACCGGGGAGCTGTTTTTT	CASQGQLNTGELFF
TRBD2	TRBJ2-3	once	TRBV5-1	TGCGCCAGCAGCTTGTATCTAGCGGGCACAGATACGCAGTATTTT	CASSLYLAGTDTQYF
.	TRBJ1-5	.	TRBV18	TGTGCCAGCTCACCACCGTCCAGGTACAATCAGCCCCAGCATTTT	CASSPPSRYNQPQHF
TRBD1	TRBJ2-2	.	TRBV29-1	TGCAGCGTTACAGGGGGCGCGTCCGGGGAGCTGTTTTTT	CSVTGGASGELFF
TRBD2	TRBJ2-7	.	TRBV19	TGTGCCAGTAGTATATCCGGGGGGGTAGCGGGCGAGCAGTACTTC	CASSISGGVAGEQYF
TRBD1	TRBJ1-2	once	TRBV10-3	TGTGCCATCAGTGAGGGAACCGGGACAGGGGTTAACTATGGCTACACCTTC	CAISEGTGTGVNYGYTF
TRBD1	TRBJ1-4	.	TRBV4-1	TGCGCCAGCAGCCTACCTGGGTGGACAGGTAATGAAAAACTGTTTTTT	CASSLPGWTGNEKLFF
.	TRBJ1-1	few	TRBV15	TGTGCCACCAGCACCGCGAATACGAACACTGAAGCTTTCTTT	CATSTANTNTEAFF